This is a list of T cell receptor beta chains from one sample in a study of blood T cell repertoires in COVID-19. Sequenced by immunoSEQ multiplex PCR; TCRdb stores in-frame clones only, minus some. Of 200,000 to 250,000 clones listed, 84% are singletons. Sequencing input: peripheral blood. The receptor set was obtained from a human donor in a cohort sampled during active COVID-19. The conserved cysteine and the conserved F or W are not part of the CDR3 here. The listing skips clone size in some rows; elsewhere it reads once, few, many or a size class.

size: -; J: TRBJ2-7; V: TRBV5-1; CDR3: ASSLAFGRVYEQY
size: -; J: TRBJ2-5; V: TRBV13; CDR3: ASSTGQGETQY
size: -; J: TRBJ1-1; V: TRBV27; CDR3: ASSLGQNTEAF
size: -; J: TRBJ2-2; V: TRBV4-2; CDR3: ASSQDFTGTGLAGELF
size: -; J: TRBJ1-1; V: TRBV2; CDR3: ASSVNSNTEAF
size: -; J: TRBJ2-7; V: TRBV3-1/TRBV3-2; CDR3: ASSRGQTARRQY
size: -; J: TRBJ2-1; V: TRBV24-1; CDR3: ATFLLGNHYDNEQF
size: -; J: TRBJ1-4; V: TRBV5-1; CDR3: ASSLDRFVLF
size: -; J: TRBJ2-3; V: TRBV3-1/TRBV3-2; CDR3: ASSQNGAELAVNTDTQY
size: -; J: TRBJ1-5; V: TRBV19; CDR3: ASSIGEGRRSNQPQH
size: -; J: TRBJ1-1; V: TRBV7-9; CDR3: ASSSTVMNTEAF
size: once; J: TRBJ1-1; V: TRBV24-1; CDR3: ATRAGTEAF
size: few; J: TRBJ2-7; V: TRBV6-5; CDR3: ASSSLAGGSYEQY
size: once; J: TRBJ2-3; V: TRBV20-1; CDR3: SASIASDGTDTQY
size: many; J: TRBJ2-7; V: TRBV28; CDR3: ASSAPGQAVYEQY
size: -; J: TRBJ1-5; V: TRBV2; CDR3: ASSEGPGGYSNQPQH
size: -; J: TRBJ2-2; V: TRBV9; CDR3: ASSALSGGRAPGELF
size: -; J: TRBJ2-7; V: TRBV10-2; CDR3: ASSRTSGSYEQY
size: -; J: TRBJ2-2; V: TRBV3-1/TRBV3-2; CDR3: ASSQGYLGRIGELF
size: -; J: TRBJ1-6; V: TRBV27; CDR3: ASTTASPYNSPLH
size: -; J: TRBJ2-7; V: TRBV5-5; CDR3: ASSLSGTTYEQY
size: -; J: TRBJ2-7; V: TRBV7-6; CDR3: ASSSWSSYEQY
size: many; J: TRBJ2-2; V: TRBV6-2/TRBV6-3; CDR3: ASSYAGLRGTGELF
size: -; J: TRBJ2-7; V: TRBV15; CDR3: ATSRAGSSYEQY
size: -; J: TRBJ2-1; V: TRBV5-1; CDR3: ASSPVAGSSYNEQF
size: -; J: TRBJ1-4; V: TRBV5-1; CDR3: ASSLAAGSEKLF
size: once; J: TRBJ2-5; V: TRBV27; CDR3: ASKSLRGQETQY
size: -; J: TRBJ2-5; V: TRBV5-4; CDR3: ASSFGGAGLAEETQY
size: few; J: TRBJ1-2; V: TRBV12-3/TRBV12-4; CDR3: ASSAQGFHGYT
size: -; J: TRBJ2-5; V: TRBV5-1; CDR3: ASNTEIGETQY
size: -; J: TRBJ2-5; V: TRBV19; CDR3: ASSRRETGETQY
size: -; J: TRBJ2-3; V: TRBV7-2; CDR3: ASSLHGRAHSSTDTQY
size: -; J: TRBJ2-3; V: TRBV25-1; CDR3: ASNGMGDTQY
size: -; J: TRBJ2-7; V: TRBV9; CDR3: ASSPRLAGYEQY
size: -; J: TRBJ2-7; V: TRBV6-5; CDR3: ASSLGGYEQY
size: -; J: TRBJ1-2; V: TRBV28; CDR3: ASRETGSSSMGGYT
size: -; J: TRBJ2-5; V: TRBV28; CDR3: ASSPGDREAETQY
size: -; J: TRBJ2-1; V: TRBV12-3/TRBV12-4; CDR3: ASTQTGYNEQF
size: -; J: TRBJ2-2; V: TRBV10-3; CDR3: AISERGREGAGELF
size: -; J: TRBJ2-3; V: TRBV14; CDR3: ASSQTGLSGY
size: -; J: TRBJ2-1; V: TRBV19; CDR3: ASSTHRGRSYNEQF
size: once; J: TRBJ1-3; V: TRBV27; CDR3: ASRPGGGNTIY
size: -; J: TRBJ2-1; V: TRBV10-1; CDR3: ARGLAPREQF
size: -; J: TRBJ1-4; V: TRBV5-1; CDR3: ASSYTGTTVNEKLF
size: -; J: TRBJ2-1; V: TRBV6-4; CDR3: ASSPRGGPSSYNEQF
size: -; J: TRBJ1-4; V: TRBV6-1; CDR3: ASSEVRRDEKLF
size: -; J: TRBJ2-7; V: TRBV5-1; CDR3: ASSLGPGETYEQY